The rows below give T cell receptor beta chains drawn from one sample of a study of shared T cell receptors in the human thymus. Clones were read by immunoSEQ multiplex PCR, and TCRdb kept only the in-frame ones, dropping some. Here the sample spans more than 550,000 clones, about 87% being singletons. The sample was also reused in another study, on human thymus T cells.

Sequenced material: thymocytes. The source is a boy less than two years old with a congenital heart defect. Both conserved end residues are part of each CDR3. D genes are given only for firm matches. Part of the rows lack a size; the others show once, few, many or a class for expanded clones.

cdr3_nt cdr3_aa clone_size d_call j_call v_call
TGTGCCAGCAGCTTAGTCCCGGGACTCAGCGCAGATACGCAGTATTTT CASSLVPGLSADTQYF . . TRBJ2-3 TRBV7-2
TGCGCCAGCAGCCAAGTCGGACAGGGAAGTCAGCCCCAGCATTTT CASSQVGQGSQPQHF few TRBD1 TRBJ1-5 TRBV4-1
TGTGCCAGCAGCCAGGGCCGCGCGGGGGGGCCCCGGGTCACAGATACGCAGTATTTT CASSQGRAGGPRVTDTQYF . TRBD2 TRBJ2-3 TRBV9
TGTGCCAGCAGCTTAACATACGAGCAGTACTTC CASSLTYEQYF . . TRBJ2-7 TRBV7-8
TGTGCCAGCAGTTTTTTGCAGGGCCTAAACCGGGGGACTGAAGCTTTCTTT CASSFLQGLNRGTEAFF . . TRBJ1-1 TRBV28
TGCGCCAGCAGCCAAACGGACAGGGGAAAAGGAAACACCATATATTTT CASSQTDRGKGNTIYF few TRBD1 TRBJ1-3 TRBV4-1
TGCGCCAGCAGCCTAAATCCGAGGGGGTTTGGCACAGATACGCAGTATTTT CASSLNPRGFGTDTQYF . . TRBJ2-3 TRBV4-3
TGTGCCAGCAGCTTGGGTGTTAGGGGGACTAACTACGCTGGCACAGATACGCAGTATTTT CASSLGVRGTNYAGTDTQYF . . TRBJ2-3 TRBV5-4
TGTGCCAGCTCACCCCCACGTAGCACAGCAGGGGAGCAGTACTTC CASSPPRSTAGEQYF . . TRBJ2-7 TRBV18
TGTGCCAGTAGTATCGGGACGGGGGGCAAAGTTCTAGCCAAAAACATTCAGTACTTC CASSIGTGGKVLAKNIQYF few . TRBJ2-4 TRBV19
TGTGCCAGCTCACCAAGGACAGGGGACGAAAAACTGTTTTTT CASSPRTGDEKLFF . TRBD1 TRBJ1-4 TRBV18
TGCGCCTGCGCGGGACTAGGGGGACGCTCCTACAATGAGCAGTTCTTC CACAGLGGRSYNEQFF . TRBD2 TRBJ2-1 TRBV5-1
TGTGCCAGCAGCCAATACGGGGGGGGTTTCAGTGAGACCCAGTACTTC CASSQYGGGFSETQYF once TRBD2 TRBJ2-5 TRBV4-2
TGTGCCAGCAGCATTCACCGGGAGCCAAATCAGCCCCAGCATTTT CASSIHREPNQPQHF . . TRBJ1-5 TRBV5-5
TGTGCCAGCAGAGACCCAATACAGGGGGACTCCTACGAGCAGTACTTC CASRDPIQGDSYEQYF few TRBD1 TRBJ2-7 TRBV11-2
TGCAGTGCCCGGGGACTATACGAGCAGTACTTC CSARGLYEQYF . TRBD2 TRBJ2-7 TRBV20-1
TGTGCCATCAGTGACCCCGGGTATGCAGCCCCCAATCAGCCCCAGCATTTT CAISDPGYAAPNQPQHF . . TRBJ1-5 TRBV10-3
TGCGCCAGCAGCTTGGACAGGCACCAAACCGGCACAACTAATGAAAAACTGTTTTTT CASSLDRHQTGTTNEKLFF . . TRBJ1-4 TRBV5-1
TGTGCCAGCAGACGCATGGGCGTCTTGAACACTGAAGCTTTCTTT CASRRMGVLNTEAFF . . TRBJ1-1 TRBV27
TGTGCCAGCAGCCCATCCCACCCGGCCTACGAGCAGTACTTC CASSPSHPAYEQYF . . TRBJ2-7 TRBV5-8
TGTGCCAGCAGCCCGGGGGGACAGGGGGCCCCAGATACGCAGTATTTT CASSPGGQGAPDTQYF . TRBD1 TRBJ2-3 TRBV9
TGTGCCAGCAGAGGAGGGGTATATGGCTACACCTTC CASRGGVYGYTF . . TRBJ1-2 TRBV6-5
TGCGCCAGCAGCCGTGATGGGGAGAGCATCCTAGGTTCACCCCTCCACTTT CASSRDGESILGSPLHF . . TRBJ1-6 TRBV4-3
TGTGCCAGCAGCAATTTAGGGACAGACAATTCACCCCTCCACTTT CASSNLGTDNSPLHF . TRBD1 TRBJ1-6 TRBV6-5
TGTGCCAGCAGTGAAGATGGGAGGGTTGTGCGGGGGCGAGGGGATACGCAGTATTTT CASSEDGRVVRGRGDTQYF . . TRBJ2-3 TRBV6-1
TGTGCCATCAGTGATGGGACAGGGGATAGGTACTCGCCCCAGCATTTT CAISDGTGDRYSPQHF . TRBD1 TRBJ1-5 TRBV10-3
TGCAGCGTTGACTTAAGGGGCTATGGCTACACCTTC CSVDLRGYGYTF . . TRBJ1-2 TRBV29-1
TGTGCCAGCAGCTTTACCGGGACAGGGGGCCACGAGCAGTACTTC CASSFTGTGGHEQYF . TRBD1 TRBJ2-7 TRBV28
TGTGCCAGCAGCTTACAGGCTCCCGGGACAGGGAAGAATGAGCAGTTCTTC CASSLQAPGTGKNEQFF . TRBD1 TRBJ2-1 TRBV7-3
TGTGCCTGGACCCTGGACAGAGTCCCCTATGGCTACACCTTC CAWTLDRVPYGYTF . . TRBJ1-2 TRBV30
TGTGCCTGGGGGACTAGATCCGACTCCTACGAGCAGTACTTC CAWGTRSDSYEQYF . TRBD2 TRBJ2-7 TRBV30
TGTGCCAGTAGTATATCGGGCTGGAGCGGAGAAAAACTGTTTTTT CASSISGWSGEKLFF . . TRBJ1-4 TRBV19
TGTGCCTGGAGGGTAGGACAGGGGAGCACTGAAGCTTTCTTT CAWRVGQGSTEAFF . TRBD1 TRBJ1-1 TRBV30